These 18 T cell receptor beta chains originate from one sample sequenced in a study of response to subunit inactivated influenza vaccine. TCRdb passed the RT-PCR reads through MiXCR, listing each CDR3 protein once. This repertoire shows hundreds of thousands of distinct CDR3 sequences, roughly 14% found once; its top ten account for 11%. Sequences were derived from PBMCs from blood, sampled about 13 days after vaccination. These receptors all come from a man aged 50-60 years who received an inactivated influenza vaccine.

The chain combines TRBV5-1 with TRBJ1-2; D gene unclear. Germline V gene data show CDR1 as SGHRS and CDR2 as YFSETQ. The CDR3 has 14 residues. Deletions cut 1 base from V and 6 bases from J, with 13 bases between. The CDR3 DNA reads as TGCGCCAGCAGCTTGAATCCTGACACGGATGGCTACACCTTC. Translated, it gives CASSLNPDTDGYTF.

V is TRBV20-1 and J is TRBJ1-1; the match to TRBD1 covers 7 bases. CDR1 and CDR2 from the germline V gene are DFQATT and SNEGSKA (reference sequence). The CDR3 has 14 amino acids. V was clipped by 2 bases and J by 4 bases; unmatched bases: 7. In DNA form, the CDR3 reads TGCAGTGCTAGATGGCCAGGGGGGGTCACTGAAGCTTTCTTT. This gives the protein CSARWPGGVTEAFF.

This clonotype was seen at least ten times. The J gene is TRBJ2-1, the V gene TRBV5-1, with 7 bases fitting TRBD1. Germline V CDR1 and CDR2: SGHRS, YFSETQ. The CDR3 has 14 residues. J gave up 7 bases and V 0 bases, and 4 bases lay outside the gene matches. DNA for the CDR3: TGCGCCAGCAGCTTGGGACAGGGTAGTAATGAGCAGTTCTTC. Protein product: CASSLGQGSNEQFF. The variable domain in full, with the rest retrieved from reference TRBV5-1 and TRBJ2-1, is KAGVTQTPRYLIKTRGQQVTLSCSPISGHRSVSWYQQTPGQGLQFLFEYFSETQRNKGNFPGRFSGRQFSNSRSEMNVSTLELGDSALYLCASSLGQGSNEQFFGPGTRLTVL.

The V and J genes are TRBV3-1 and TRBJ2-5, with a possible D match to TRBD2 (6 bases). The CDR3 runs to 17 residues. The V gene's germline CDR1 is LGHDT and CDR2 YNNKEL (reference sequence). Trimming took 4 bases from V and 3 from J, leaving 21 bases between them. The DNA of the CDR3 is TGTGCCAGCAGCCTTAAATCCGCGGGGCAGTTCAAAGAGACCCAGTACTTC. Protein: CASSLKSAGQFKETQYF.

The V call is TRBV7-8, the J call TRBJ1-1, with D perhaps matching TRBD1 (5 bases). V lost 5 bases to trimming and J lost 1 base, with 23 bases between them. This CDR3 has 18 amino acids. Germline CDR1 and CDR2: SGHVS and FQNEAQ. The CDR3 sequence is CASSTGRSEGWANTEAFF. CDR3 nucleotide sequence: TGTGCCAGCAGCACCGGTCGCAGTGAGGGGTGGGCGAACACTGAAGCTTTCTTT.

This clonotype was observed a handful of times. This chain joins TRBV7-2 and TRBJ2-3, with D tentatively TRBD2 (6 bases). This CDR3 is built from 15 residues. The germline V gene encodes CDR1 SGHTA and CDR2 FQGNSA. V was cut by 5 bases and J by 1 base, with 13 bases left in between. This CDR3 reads CASSRTSFGTDTQYF. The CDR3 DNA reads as TGTGCCAGCAGCCGAACTAGCTTCGGCACAGATACGCAGTATTTT.

This CDR3 reads CASSLTGSRNNEQFF. CDR3 bases: TGTGCCAGCAGCCTCACAGGGTCTAGAAACAATGAGCAGTTCTTC. The chain links TRBV7-9 to TRBJ2-1; a possible D gene is TRBD1 (6 bases). V lost 5 bases to trimming and J lost 5 bases, with 16 bases between them. Germline-derived CDR1 and CDR2 are SEHNR and FQNEAQ (reference sequence). The CDR3 consists of 15 residues. Using reference TRBV7-9 and TRBJ2-1 for the parts outside the CDR3, the full variable domain is DTGVSQNPRHKITKRGQNVTFRCDPISEHNRLYWYRQTLGQGPEFLTYFQNEAQLEKSRLLSDRFSAERPKGSFSTLEIQRTEQGDSAMYLCASSLTGSRNNEQFFGPGTRLTVL.

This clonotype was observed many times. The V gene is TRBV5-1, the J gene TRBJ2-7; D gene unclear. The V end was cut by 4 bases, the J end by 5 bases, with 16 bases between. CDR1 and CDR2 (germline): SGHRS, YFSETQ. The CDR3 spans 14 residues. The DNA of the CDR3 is TGCGCCAGCAGCCTGATGGTGGGCGGCGACGAGCAGTACTTC. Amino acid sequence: CASSLMVGGDEQYF.

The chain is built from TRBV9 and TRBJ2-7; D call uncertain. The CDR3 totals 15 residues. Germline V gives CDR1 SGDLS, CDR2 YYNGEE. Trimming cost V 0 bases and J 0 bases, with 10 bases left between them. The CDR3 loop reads CASSVGHLSSYEQYF. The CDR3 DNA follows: TGTGCCAGCAGCGTAGGGCACTTAAGCTCCTACGAGCAGTACTTC.

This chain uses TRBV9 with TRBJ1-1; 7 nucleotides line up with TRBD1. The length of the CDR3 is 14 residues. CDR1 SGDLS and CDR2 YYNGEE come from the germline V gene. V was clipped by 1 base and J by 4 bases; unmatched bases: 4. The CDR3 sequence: CASSVTGEGTEAFF. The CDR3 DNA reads TGTGCCAGCAGCGTAACAGGGGAGGGCACTGAAGCTTTCTTT.

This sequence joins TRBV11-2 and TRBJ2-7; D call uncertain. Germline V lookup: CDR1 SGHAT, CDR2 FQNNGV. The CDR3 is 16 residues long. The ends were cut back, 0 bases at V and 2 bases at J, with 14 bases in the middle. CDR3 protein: CASSLEGPISAYEQYF. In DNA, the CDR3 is TGTGCCAGCAGCTTAGAAGGGCCGATAAGCGCCTACGAGCAGTACTTC.

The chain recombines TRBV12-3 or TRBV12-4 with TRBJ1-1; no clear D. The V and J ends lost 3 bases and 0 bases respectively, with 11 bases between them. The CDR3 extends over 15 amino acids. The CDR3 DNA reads TGTGCCAGCAGTTTCGCCGTGGGTGTGAACACTGAAGCTTTCTTT. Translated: CASSFAVGVNTEAFF.

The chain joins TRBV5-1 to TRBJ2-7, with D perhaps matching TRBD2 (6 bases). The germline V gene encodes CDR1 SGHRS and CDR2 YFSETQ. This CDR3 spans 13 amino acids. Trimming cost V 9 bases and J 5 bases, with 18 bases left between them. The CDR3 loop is CATARDVRNEQYF. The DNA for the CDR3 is TGCGCCACCGCGCGGGACGTTCGGAACGAGCAGTACTTC.

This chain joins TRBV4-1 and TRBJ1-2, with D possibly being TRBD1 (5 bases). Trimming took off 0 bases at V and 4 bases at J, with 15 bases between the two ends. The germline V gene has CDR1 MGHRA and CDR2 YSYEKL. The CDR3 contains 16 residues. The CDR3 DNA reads TGCGCCAGCAGCCAAGATCGGGGAGGGGTGGGCTATGGCTACACCTTC. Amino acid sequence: CASSQDRGGVGYGYTF.

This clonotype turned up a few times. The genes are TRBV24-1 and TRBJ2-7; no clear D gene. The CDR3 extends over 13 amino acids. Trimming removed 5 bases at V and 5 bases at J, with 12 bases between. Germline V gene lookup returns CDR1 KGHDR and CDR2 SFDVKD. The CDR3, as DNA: TGTGCCACCAGTGCCCATCACGAGCACGAGCAGTACTTC. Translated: CATSAHHEHEQYF.

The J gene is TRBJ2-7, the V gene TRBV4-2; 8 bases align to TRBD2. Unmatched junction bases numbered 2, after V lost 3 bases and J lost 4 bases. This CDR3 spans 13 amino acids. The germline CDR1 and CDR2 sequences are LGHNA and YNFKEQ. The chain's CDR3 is CASSQPGGYEQYF. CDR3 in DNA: TGTGCCAGCAGCCAGCCGGGGGGGTACGAGCAGTACTTC.

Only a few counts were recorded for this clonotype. The CDR3, as DNA: TGCAGTGCTCTTAGAAGACAGGGGGGCACAGATACGCAGTATTTT. This encodes CSALRRQGGTDTQYF. The rearrangement links TRBV20-1 to TRBJ2-3; 9 bases map to TRBD1. Germline V gene lookup returns CDR1 DFQATT and CDR2 SNEGSKA (reference sequence). The CDR3 consists of 15 residues. The ends lost 5 bases at V and 1 base at J; junction bases unmatched: 7.

The DNA for the CDR3 is TGTGCCAGCAGTAAAAGGGGGGGAACTCAAGAGACCCAGTACTTC. It yields the protein CASSKRGGTQETQYF. The V and J genes are TRBV25-1 and TRBJ2-5; tentative D call: TRBD2 (7 bases). CDR1 MGHDK and CDR2 SYGVNS come from the germline V gene. The CDR3 contains 15 residues. Trimming stripped 5 bases from V and 2 bases from J, with 15 bases between.